Given below is one T cell receptor (beta chain) in context. What it binds is not known. This sample stems from a study of graft-versus-host responses after intestinal transplantation. Study-level information: Every one of the recipients received anti-thymocyte globulin induction and afterwards took tacrolimus and steroids for roughly three years.

V was clipped by 2 bases and J by 0 bases, with 6 bases between them. This CDR3 is 14 amino acids long. From germline, CDR1 is MNHNY and CDR2 SVGAGI (reference sequence). Measured with immunoSEQ multiplex PCR; TCRdb has only the in-frame clones, and not every one. The sample consists of tens of thousands of clones, 90% to 95% of them appearing once. General observations from the study: High graft-versus-host to host-versus-graft clonal ratios were found in allografts of patients who had graft-donor T cell macrochimerism. Ileal or blood samples showed some GvH clones first, and such clones were also found in recipient marrow.

The sequence was collected from a human patient who received an intestinal transplant, so some T cells may come from the graft donor. The chain recombines TRBV6-6 with TRBJ2-3, with a tentative D call TRBD1 (5 bases). The sample in question was PBMCs, obtained 786 days after a first intestinal transplant, on the day of a second. For the CDR3, the DNA is TGTGCCAGCAGTTACGGGGCTAGCACAGATACGCAGTATTTT. Translated, it gives CASSYGASTDTQYF.